These T cell receptor beta chains were read from a single sample in a study of cytomegalovirus exposure and HLA in healthy donors. Libraries were prepared by immunoSEQ multiplex PCR; TCRdb keeps only in-frame clonotypes and omits some of them. The sample lists around 120,000 clones; just over 70% were seen once. Sequences were obtained from PBMCs. The receptors here all came from a woman between 55 and 75 years old in good health and CMV-seropositive. Each CDR3 is given with its conserved first and last residue. The D gene is left open where the match is weak. The listing skips clone size in some rows; elsewhere it reads once, few, many or a size class.

v_gene,d_gene,j_gene,abundance,CDR3aa,CDR3nt
TRBV9,-,TRBJ1-2,-,CASSERQNHGYTF,TGTGCCAGCAGCGAAAGACAGAACCATGGCTACACCTTC
TRBV18,-,TRBJ2-5,-,CASSPDRTETQYF,TGTGCCAGCTCACCCGACAGGACGGAGACCCAGTACTTC
TRBV11-2,TRBD1,TRBJ1-1,-,CASSTTTGGTEAFF,TGTGCCAGCAGCACGACAACAGGGGGTACTGAAGCTTTCTTT
TRBV7-3,-,TRBJ2-1,-,CASSLTGEAYNEQFF,TGTGCCAGCAGCTTAACAGGGGAGGCCTACAATGAGCAGTTCTTC
TRBV19,-,TRBJ1-1,-,CASSRVMNTEAFF,TGTGCCAGTAGCAGGGTCATGAACACTGAAGCTTTCTTT
TRBV19,TRBD1,TRBJ1-4,-,CASWTGGPEKLFF,TGTGCCAGTTGGACAGGGGGTCCTGAAAAACTGTTTTTT
TRBV9,TRBD1,TRBJ2-3,-,CASSAPGGTGRGDTQYF,TGTGCCAGCAGCGCACCAGGGGGGACAGGGAGGGGAGATACGCAGTATTTT
TRBV2,TRBD1,TRBJ2-6,few,CASLRDRAYGANVLTF,TGTGCCAGCCTCCGGGACAGGGCTTACGGGGCCAACGTCCTGACTTTC
TRBV19,-,TRBJ1-4,-,CASSIDSGVIGTNEKLFF,TGTGCCAGTAGTATAGATTCCGGGGTGATCGGAACTAATGAAAAACTGTTTTTT
TRBV19,-,TRBJ2-1,-,CASRLAGGGGASEQFF,TGTGCCAGTAGGCTCGCAGGGGGCGGGGGGGCCTCGGAGCAGTTCTTC
TRBV6-4,-,TRBJ1-6,-,CASSQGRYNSPLHF,TGTGCCAGCAGTCAGGGTCGTTATAATTCACCCCTCCACTTT
TRBV11-2,-,TRBJ2-7,few,CASSLSSPLREQYF,TGTGCCAGCAGCCTCTCTAGTCCTTTGAGGGAGCAGTACTTC
TRBV19,-,TRBJ2-2,-,CASSIASTGELFF,TGTGCCAGTAGTATAGCCTCCACCGGGGAGCTGTTTTTT
TRBV10-3,-,TRBJ2-1,-,CAIRLGLFSGINEQFF,TGTGCCATCAGGCTAGGACTGTTCTCAGGTATCAATGAGCAGTTCTTC
TRBV4-1,TRBD2,TRBJ2-7,-,CASSQTASGAGYEQYF,TGCGCCAGCAGCCAAACCGCTAGCGGGGCGGGGTACGAGCAGTACTTC
TRBV9,-,TRBJ1-5,-,CASSVGGGQPQHF,TGTGCCAGCAGCGTAGGAGGGGGTCAGCCCCAGCATTTT